The T cell receptor beta chain described here comes from a study of cytomegalovirus exposure and HLA in healthy donors. Study overall: Both the roughly 120 validation repertoires and the roughly 700 first-cohort repertoires used the same platform, as reported by a later analysis.

Clones were sequenced by immunoSEQ multiplex PCR, and TCRdb holds only the in-frame ones, with some missing. The data contain about 150,000 clones, roughly 91% of them singletons. This clonotype was sampled from a woman aged 18-29 years in good health and CMV-seropositive. The sample comprised PBMCs.

DNA for the CDR3: TGTGCCAGCAGCTTAGCGGGACGGGGACTAATGGGGCCTCCCTACGAGCAGTACTTC. Translation gives CASSLAGRGLMGPPYEQYF. This chain joins TRBV7-2 and TRBJ2-7; 7 positions match TRBD2. CDR3 size: 19 residues. Trimming removed 0 bases from V and 2 bases from J; junction bases left unmatched: 16. Per germline, CDR1 SGHTA and CDR2 FQGNSA.